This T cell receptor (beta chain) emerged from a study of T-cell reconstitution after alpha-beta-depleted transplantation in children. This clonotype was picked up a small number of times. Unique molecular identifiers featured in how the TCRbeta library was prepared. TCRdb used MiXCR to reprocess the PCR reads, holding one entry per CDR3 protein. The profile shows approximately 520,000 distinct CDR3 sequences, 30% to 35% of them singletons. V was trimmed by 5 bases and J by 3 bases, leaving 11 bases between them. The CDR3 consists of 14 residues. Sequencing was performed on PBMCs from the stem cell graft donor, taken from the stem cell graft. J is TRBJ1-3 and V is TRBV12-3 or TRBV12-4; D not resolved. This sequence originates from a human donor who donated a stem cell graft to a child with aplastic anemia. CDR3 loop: CASSPRSDGNTIYF. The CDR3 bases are TGTGCCAGCAGTCCTCGCTCAGATGGAAACACCATATATTTT.